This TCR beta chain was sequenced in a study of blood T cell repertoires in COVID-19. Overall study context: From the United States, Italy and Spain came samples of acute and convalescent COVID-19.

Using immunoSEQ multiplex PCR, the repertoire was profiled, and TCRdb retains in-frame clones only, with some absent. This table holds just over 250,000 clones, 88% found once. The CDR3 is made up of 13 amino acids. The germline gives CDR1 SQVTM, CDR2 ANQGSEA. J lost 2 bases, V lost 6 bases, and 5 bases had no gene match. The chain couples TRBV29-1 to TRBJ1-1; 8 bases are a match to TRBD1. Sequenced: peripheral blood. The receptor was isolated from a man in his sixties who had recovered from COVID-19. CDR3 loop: CSVRTGPNTEAFF. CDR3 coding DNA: TGCAGCGTCCGGACAGGGCCTAACACTGAAGCTTTCTTT.